Below are 2 T cell receptor beta chains sequenced from a single sample in a study of cytotoxic CD8 clonotypes in ibrutinib-treated CLL (dated by TCRdb to about 2021). Library prep was done by the immunoSEQ multiplex PCR assay. TCRdb limited this immuneACCESS table to in-frame rearrangements with V and J called. A share of clones is missing; checked studies link under half to unresolved V genes, and the rest is unexplained. In this sample the table shows about 45,000 clones, 65% of which occur a single time. 20% to 25% of the sample is held by the ten biggest clonotypes. The label giving this sample's time point can be read as: around 25 months on ibrutinib. The sample was PBMCs, taken after 24 months of ibrutinib treatment. All receptors come from a human donor with chronic lymphocytic leukemia.

The rearrangement links TRBV19 to TRBJ2-1, with D possibly being TRBD1 or TRBD2 (6 bases each). The CDR3 is made up of 14 amino acids. CDR1 and CDR2 (germline): LNHDA, SQIVND (reference sequence). The ends were cut back, 10 bases at V and 0 bases at J, with 13 bases in the middle. The CDR3: CATKGGGSYNEQFF. CDR3 DNA: TGTGCCACAAAGGGGGGTGGCTCCTACAATGAGCAGTTCTTC. The whole variable domain, filled in from reference TRBV19 and TRBJ2-1, reads DGGITQSPKYLFRKEGQNVTLSCEQNLNHDAMYWYRQDPGQGLRLIYYSQIVNDFQKGDIAEGYSVSREKKESFPLTVTSAQKNPTAFYLCATKGGGSYNEQFFGPGTRLTVL.

The V gene is TRBV5-1, the J gene TRBJ2-7, with TRBD2 identical over 12 bases. Germline CDR1 SGHRS, CDR2 YFSETQ. This CDR3 has 16 residues. Unmatched junction bases numbered 11, after V lost 5 bases and J lost 5 bases. The CDR3 is CASSLPRTSGNHEQYF. The DNA for the CDR3 is TGCGCCAGCAGTCTACCCCGGACTAGCGGGAACCACGAGCAGTACTTC.